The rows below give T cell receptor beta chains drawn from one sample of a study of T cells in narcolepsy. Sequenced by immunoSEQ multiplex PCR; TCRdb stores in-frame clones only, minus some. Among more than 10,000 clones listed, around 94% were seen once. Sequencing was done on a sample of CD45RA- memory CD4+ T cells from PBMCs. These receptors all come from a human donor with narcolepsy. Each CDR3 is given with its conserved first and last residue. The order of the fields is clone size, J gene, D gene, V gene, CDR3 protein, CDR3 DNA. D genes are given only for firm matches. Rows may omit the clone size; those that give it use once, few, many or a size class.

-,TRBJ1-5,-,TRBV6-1,CASSGQVSNQPQHF,TGTGCCAGCAGTGGCCAGGTTAGCAATCAGCCCCAGCATTTT
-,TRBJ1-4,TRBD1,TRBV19,CASSAGGRNEKLFF,TGTGCCAGTAGCGCAGGGGGCCGTAATGAAAAACTGTTTTTT
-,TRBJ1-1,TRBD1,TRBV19,CASSHRGLNTEAFF,TGTGCCAGTAGTCACAGGGGCCTGAACACTGAAGCTTTCTTT
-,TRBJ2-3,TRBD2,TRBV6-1,CASSKGLAGAGDTQYF,TGTGCCAGCAGTAAAGGACTAGCGGGGGCGGGGGATACGCAGTATTTT
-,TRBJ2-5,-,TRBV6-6,CASSYSMGGETQYF,TGTGCCAGCAGTTACTCGATGGGGGGCGAGACCCAGTACTTC
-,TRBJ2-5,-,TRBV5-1,CASSWAAGQETQYF,TGCGCCAGCAGCTGGGCGGCAGGGCAAGAGACCCAGTACTTC
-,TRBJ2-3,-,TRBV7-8,CASTPPRRLDGDTQYF,TGTGCCAGCACCCCCCCGAGGAGACTAGATGGAGATACGCAGTATTTT
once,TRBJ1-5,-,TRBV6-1,CASSEGGGWNQPQHF,TGTGCCAGCAGTGAAGGGGGGGGATGGAATCAGCCCCAGCATTTT
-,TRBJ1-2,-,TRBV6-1,CASSEQGWNGYTF,TGTGCCAGCAGTGAACAGGGTTGGAATGGCTACACCTTC
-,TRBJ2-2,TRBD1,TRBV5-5,CASSSGQVPTGELFF,TGTGCCAGCAGTTCCGGACAGGTCCCCACCGGGGAGCTGTTTTTT
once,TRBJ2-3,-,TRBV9,CASSVFGGTDTQYF,TGTGCCAGCAGCGTATTTGGTGGCACAGATACGCAGTATTTT
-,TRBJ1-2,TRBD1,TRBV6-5,CASTLGYRGGYTF,TGTGCCAGCACCTTGGGCTACAGGGGAGGCTACACCTTC
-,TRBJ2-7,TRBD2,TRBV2,CASRELAASSYEQYF,TGTGCCAGCAGGGAACTAGCGGCTAGCTCCTACGAGCAGTACTTC
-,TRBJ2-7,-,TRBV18,CASSPSSSYEQYF,TGTGCCAGCTCACCCTCCTCCTCCTACGAGCAGTACTTC
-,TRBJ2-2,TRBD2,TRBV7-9,CASRPRTRLALGTGELFF,TGTGCCAGCAGACCAAGAACCAGACTAGCGCTGGGGACCGGGGAGCTGTTTTTT
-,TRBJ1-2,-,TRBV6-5,CASSGGTNYGYTF,TGTGCCAGCAGTGGGGGTACTAACTATGGCTACACCTTC
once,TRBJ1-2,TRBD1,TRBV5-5,CASSLATGIYGYTF,TGTGCCAGCAGCTTGGCGACAGGGATCTATGGCTACACCTTC
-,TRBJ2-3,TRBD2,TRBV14,CASSLMTSGLTDTQYF,TGTGCCAGCAGCCTAATGACTAGCGGACTCACAGATACGCAGTATTTT
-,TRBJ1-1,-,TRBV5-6,CASSSRGAVGTEAFF,TGTGCCAGCAGCTCAAGGGGGGCGGTAGGAACTGAAGCTTTCTTT
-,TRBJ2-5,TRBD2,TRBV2,CASSTLAGQETQYF,TGTGCCAGCAGTACACTAGCGGGCCAAGAGACCCAGTACTTC
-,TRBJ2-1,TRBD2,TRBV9,CASSVVPGTSGGGEQFF,TGTGCCAGCAGCGTAGTACCCGGGACTAGCGGGGGTGGTGAGCAGTTCTTC
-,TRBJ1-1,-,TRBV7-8,CASSLMGSLVNTEAFF,TGTGCCAGCAGCTTAATGGGCAGCTTGGTGAACACTGAAGCTTTCTTT
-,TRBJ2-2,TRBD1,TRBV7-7,CASSQQTMTGAVPGELFF,TGTGCCAGCAGCCAACAGACCATGACAGGGGCGGTCCCGGGGGAGCTGTTTTTT
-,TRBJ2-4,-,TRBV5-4,CASSARNIQYF,TGTGCCAGCAGCGCAAGAAACATTCAGTACTTC
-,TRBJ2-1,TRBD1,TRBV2,CASSRDPGQYNEQFF,TGTGCCAGCAGTAGAGATCCGGGACAGTACAATGAGCAGTTCTTC
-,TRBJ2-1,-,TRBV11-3,CASSLAESSYNEQFF,TGTGCCAGCAGCTTAGCAGAGAGCTCCTACAATGAGCAGTTCTTC
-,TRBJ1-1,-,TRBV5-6,CASSSIDSVEAFF,TGTGCCAGCAGCTCTATCGACAGCGTTGAAGCTTTCTTT
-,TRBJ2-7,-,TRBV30,CAWGDGSYEQYF,TGTGCCTGGGGGGATGGTTCCTACGAGCAGTACTTC
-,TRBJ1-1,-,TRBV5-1,CASSPMEGSGNTEAFF,TGCGCCAGCAGTCCGATGGAAGGATCGGGGAACACTGAAGCTTTCTTT
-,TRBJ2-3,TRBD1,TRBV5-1,CASSLTPGQVSTDTQYF,TGCGCCAGCAGCTTGACCCCGGGACAGGTTAGCACAGATACGCAGTATTTT
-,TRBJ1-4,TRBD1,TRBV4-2,CASSPGRGGARSNEKLFF,TGTGCCAGCAGCCCCGGTCGAGGGGGCGCAAGATCTAATGAAAAACTGTTTTTT
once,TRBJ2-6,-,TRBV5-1,CASSFNGKRSAGANVLTF,TGCGCCAGCAGCTTTAACGGCAAGAGATCAGCTGGGGCCAACGTCCTGACTTTC
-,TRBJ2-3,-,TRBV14,CASSQGISRTSTDTQYF,TGTGCCAGCAGCCAAGGTATATCGAGGACTAGCACAGATACGCAGTATTTT
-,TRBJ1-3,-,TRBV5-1,CASSLNPTESGNTIYF,TGCGCCAGCAGCTTGAATCCGACTGAGTCTGGAAACACCATATATTTT
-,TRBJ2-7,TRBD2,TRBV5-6,CASSLFSGSVRNLF,TGTGCCAGCAGCTTGTTCAGCGGGAGCGTAAGAAATTTGTTC
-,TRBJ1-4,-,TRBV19,CASTGARTGNEKLFF,TGTGCCAGTACCGGCGCCAGAACCGGGAATGAAAAACTGTTTTTT